This T cell receptor beta chain derives from a study of blood T cell repertoires in COVID-19. Study-wide context: COVID-19 samples, acute and convalescent, were from the United States, Italy and Spain. PBMCs, B-cell-depleted T cells, or T cells provided the cDNA or gDNA that made up the material.

In the authors' methods: Amplifying reference gene primers gave estimates of nucleated cell counts. Profiled with immunoSEQ multiplex PCR; TCRdb holds only in-frame clones, not every one. D and trimming were read from the DNA, whereas the V and J calls and clone size are those reported in that table. The repertoire holds 100,000 to 150,000 clones, over 75% seen once, with approximately 12% in the top ten. The CDR3 extends over 13 amino acids. V lost 8 bases and J lost 7, with 12 bases in between. Per germline, CDR1 MNHEY and CDR2 SVGAGI. Sequenced sample: peripheral blood. The rearrangement joins TRBV6-5 to TRBJ1-6, with a weak D call TRBD1 (6 bases). The sequence was collected from a man aged 60 to 75 with acute or convalescent COVID-19. In DNA, the CDR3 is TGTGCCAGCCTACAGGGACGCAATTCACCCCTCCACTTT. It encodes CASLQGRNSPLHF.